This T cell receptor beta chain emerged from a study of response to subunit inactivated influenza vaccine. V was pared by 7 bases and J by 5 bases, with 18 bases between. The CDR3 covers 15 residues. Germline loops: CDR1 MDHEN, CDR2 SYDVKM. MiXCR, applied by TCRdb to the RT-PCR reads, yields one record per CDR3 protein. The sample contains a few hundred thousand distinct CDR3 sequences, about 12% of which appear only once. Comment on this clonotype: Its target is not known.

The study's findings and limits: It was the authors' suggestion that each seasonal influenza vaccination recruits few new T cells.

Specimen: non-naive T cells sorted from PBMCs, collected 14 days before vaccination. The sequence was collected from a man in his forties or fifties who received an inactivated influenza vaccine. The rearrangement joins TRBV28 to TRBJ2-1, with D hard to call. The CDR3 region is CASTIDQPLNNEQFF. For the CDR3, the DNA is TGTGCCAGCACCATTGACCAACCTCTGAACAATGAGCAGTTCTTC.